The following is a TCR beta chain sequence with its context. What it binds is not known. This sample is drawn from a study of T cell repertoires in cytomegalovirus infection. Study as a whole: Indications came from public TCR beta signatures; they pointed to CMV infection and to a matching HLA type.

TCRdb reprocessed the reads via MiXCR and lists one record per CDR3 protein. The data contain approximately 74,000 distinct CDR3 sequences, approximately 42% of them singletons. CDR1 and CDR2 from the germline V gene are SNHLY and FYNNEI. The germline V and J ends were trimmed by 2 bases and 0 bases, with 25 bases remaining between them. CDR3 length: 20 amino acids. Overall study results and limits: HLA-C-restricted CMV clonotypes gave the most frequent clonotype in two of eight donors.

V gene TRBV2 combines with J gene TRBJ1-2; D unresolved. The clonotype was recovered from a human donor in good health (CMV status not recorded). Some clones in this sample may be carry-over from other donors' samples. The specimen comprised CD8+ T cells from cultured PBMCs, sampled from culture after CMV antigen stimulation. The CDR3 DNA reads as TGTGCCAGCAGTGAATATTGGCCCGAGAAGATAAGGAGAGCTAACTATGGCTACACCTTC. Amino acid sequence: CASSEYWPEKIRRANYGYTF.